The TCR beta chain described here comes from a study of identical twins. V lost 2 bases and J 5 bases, leaving 13 bases between the germline ends. This CDR3 has 15 residues. TCRdb called the 5' RACE reads again in MiXCR, with one record for every CDR3 protein. This sample has 450,000 or so distinct CDR3 sequences, with about 14% found just once. The same sample was also studied in work on yellow fever vaccine responses in identical twins.

Input material: CD4+ T cells sorted from blood. The TCR comes from a young woman in good health. The J gene is TRBJ2-1, the V gene TRBV12-3 or TRBV12-4, with D maybe TRBD2 (5 bases). CDR3 in amino acids: CASSLQSGLDNEQFF. As DNA, the CDR3 is TGTGCCAGCAGTTTACAGTCAGGACTTGACAATGAGCAGTTCTTC.